This section outlines one T cell receptor (beta chain) sequence together with its context. Germline loops: CDR1 SQVTM, CDR2 ANQGSEA. The ends were cut back, 6 bases at V and 4 bases at J, with 11 bases in the middle. The CDR3 sequence is 12 residues long. The source of the sample is a study of identical twins. cDNA molecules carried unique molecular identifiers, and template switching added a universal primer site. A single record per CDR3 protein comes from TCRdb applying MiXCR to the 5' RACE reads. The table has approximately 550,000 distinct CDR3 sequences, 20% to 25% seen once. A further study also used this sample, focusing on yellow fever vaccine responses in identical twins.

Material: CD4+ T cells sorted from blood. This receptor was obtained from a woman in her late teens or twenties in good health. The chain joins TRBV29-1 to TRBJ2-3; the D gene is possibly TRBD1 (6 bases). The CDR3 region has the DNA TGCAGCGTAAAACAGGGCCCAGATACGCAGTATTTT. Amino acid sequence: CSVKQGPDTQYF.